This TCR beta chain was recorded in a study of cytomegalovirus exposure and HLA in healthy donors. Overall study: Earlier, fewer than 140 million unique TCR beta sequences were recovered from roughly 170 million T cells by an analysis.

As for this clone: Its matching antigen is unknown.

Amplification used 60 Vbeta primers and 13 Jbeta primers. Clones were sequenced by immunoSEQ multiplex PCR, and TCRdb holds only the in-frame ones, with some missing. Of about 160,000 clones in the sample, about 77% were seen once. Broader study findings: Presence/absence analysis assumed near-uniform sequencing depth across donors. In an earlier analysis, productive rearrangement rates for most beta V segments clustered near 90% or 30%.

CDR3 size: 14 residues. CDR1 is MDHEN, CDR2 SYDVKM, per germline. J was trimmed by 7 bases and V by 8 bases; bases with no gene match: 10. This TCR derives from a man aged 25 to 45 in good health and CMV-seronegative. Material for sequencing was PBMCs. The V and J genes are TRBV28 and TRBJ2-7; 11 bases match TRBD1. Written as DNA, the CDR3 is TGTGCCAGCCAGACCGGACAGGGGGCGCTTGAGCAGTACTTC. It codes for CASQTGQGALEQYF.